Following are 15 T cell receptor beta chains from one sample sequenced in a study of cytomegalovirus exposure and HLA in healthy donors. The table came from immunoSEQ multiplex PCR; TCRdb's copy has only in-frame clones and leaves some out. The data contain about 38,000 clones, about 93% of them seen just once; the ten biggest clones take up around 3.4%. Sequenced sample: PBMCs. All receptors derive from a man aged 18 to 30 in good health and CMV-seronegative.

This chain connects TRBV5-1 to TRBJ2-1; 14 nucleotides match TRBD2. The CDR3 consists of 16 residues. Trimming at V came to 0 bases and at J to 9 bases, leaving 5 bases not matched to a gene. Germline V gene sequence: CDR1 SGHRS, CDR2 YFSETQ. This chain's CDR3 is CASSLATTSGRVEQFF. CDR3 in DNA: TGCGCCAGCAGCTTGGCCACGACTAGCGGGAGGGTTGAGCAGTTCTTC.

In its sample, this clone was seen a few times. In DNA, the CDR3 is TGTGCCAGCAGCCAAATGACAACCTCGGACGGACTTTCACCCCTCCACTTT. Its translation: CASSQMTTSDGLSPLHF. The V and J genes are TRBV5-4 and TRBJ1-6; D gene unclear. The V end was cut by 4 bases, the J end by 9 bases, with 23 bases between. This CDR3 comprises 17 residues. Per the germline V gene, CDR1 is SGHNT and CDR2 is YYREEE (reference sequence).

Concerning this clone itself: The same CDR3 can be traced to other DNA sequences in this sample. This chain joins TRBV6-1 and TRBJ2-1; tentatively, D is TRBD2 (5 bases). V lost 2 bases and J 10 bases, leaving 15 bases between the germline ends. This CDR3 comprises 14 residues. Germline CDR1 MNHNS, CDR2 SASEGT. The CDR3 loop reads CASSERTTLGEQFF. The CDR3 coding sequence is TGTGCCAGCAGTGAAAGGACGACACTAGGCGAGCAGTTCTTC.

This chain joins TRBV10-3 and TRBJ2-3; D is perhaps TRBD2 (5 bases). Between the trimmed V and J ends, which lost 5 bases and 3 bases, there was a span of 12 bases. The germline V gene has CDR1 ENHRY and CDR2 SYGVKD. The CDR3 is 14 amino acids. In DNA form, the CDR3 reads TGTGCCATCAGTCCATCACTAGGGACAGATACGCAGTATTTT. Protein sequence: CAISPSLGTDTQYF.

The chain recombines TRBV7-6 with TRBJ1-1, with 8 nucleotides matching TRBD1. This CDR3 is built from 16 residues. V lost 5 bases, J lost 0 bases, and 8 bases stayed unmatched. CDR1 is SGHVS and CDR2 is FNYEAQ in the germline V gene. The CDR3 DNA reads as TGTGCCAGCAGCCAGGGACAGGCCCCCATGAACACTGAAGCTTTCTTT. This sequence encodes CASSQGQAPMNTEAFF.

This chain joins TRBV2 and TRBJ1-1, with 8 bases aligning to TRBD1. With V trimmed by 4 bases and J by 4 bases, 8 bases remained unmatched. The CDR3 is made up of 15 amino acids. Germline V lookup: CDR1 SNHLY, CDR2 FYNNEI. CDR3 in amino acids: CASSAQGARGTEAFF. CDR3 bases: TGTGCCAGCAGTGCCCAGGGGGCGCGGGGCACTGAAGCTTTCTTT.

The gene calls are TRBV7-4 and TRBJ1-1; 8 bases map to TRBD1. Trimming at V came to 4 bases and at J to 8 bases, leaving 12 bases not matched to a gene. Germline CDR1 SGHVT, CDR2 SQSDAQ. This CDR3 spans 15 amino acids. CDR3 in amino acids: CASSSWGRTGKEAFF. In DNA, the CDR3 is TGTGCCAGCAGCTCGTGGGGACGGACAGGGAAAGAAGCTTTCTTT.

The chain recombines TRBV5-4 with TRBJ1-1, with D unresolved. Trimming cost V 4 bases and J 5 bases, with 18 bases left between them. From germline, CDR1 is SGHNT and CDR2 YYREEE (reference sequence). CDR3 length: 15 residues. For the CDR3, the DNA is TGTGCCAGCAGCCCCCCCAAACAGTGGCCTACTGAAGCTTTCTTT. This codes for CASSPPKQWPTEAFF.

The chain carries TRBV19 and TRBJ2-1; weak D call: TRBD2 (5 bases). The ends were cut back, 0 bases at V and 4 bases at J, with 10 bases in the middle. The CDR3 spans 15 residues. CDR1 LNHDA and CDR2 SQIVND come from the germline V gene (reference sequence). CDR3 in DNA: TGTGCCAGTAGTATAGAGTCGGGGTGGTACAATGAGCAGTTCTTC. Translation gives CASSIESGWYNEQFF.

The chain couples TRBV2 to TRBJ1-5; D gene unclear. Germline V CDR1 and CDR2: SNHLY, FYNNEI. Between the trimmed V and J ends, which lost 4 bases and 6 bases, there was a span of 10 bases. This CDR3 has 13 amino acids. CDR3 nucleotide sequence: TGTGCCAGCAGTGGGGGAGTCGGTCAGCCCCAGCATTTT. Protein product: CASSGGVGQPQHF. The full variable domain, in which reference TRBV2 and TRBJ1-5 provide the parts outside the CDR3, is EPEVTQTPSHQVTQMGQEVILRCVPISNHLYFYWYRQILGQKVEFLVSFYNNEISEKSEIFDDQFSVERPDGSNFTLKIRSTKLEDSAMYFCASSGGVGQPQHFGDGTRLSIL.

V is TRBV6-5 and J is TRBJ2-7; 7 positions agree with TRBD2. Germline CDR1 is MNHEY and CDR2 is SVGAGI. J gave up 1 base and V 6 bases, and 6 bases lay outside the gene matches. CDR3 length: 14 residues. CDR3 protein: CASSTLGGSYEQYF. As DNA, the CDR3 is TGTGCCAGCAGCACCCTGGGGGGGTCCTACGAGCAGTACTTC.

The chain couples TRBV5-1 to TRBJ2-5, with 11 bases matching TRBD1. Germline trimming cut 0 bases from V and 5 bases from J; bases unmatched to any gene: 6. Germline V gene sequence: CDR1 SGHRS, CDR2 YFSETQ. The CDR3 spans 16 residues. This CDR3 is CASSLGTGGFKETQYF. The CDR3 bases are TGCGCCAGCAGCTTGGGGACAGGGGGCTTTAAGGAGACCCAGTACTTC.

V gene TRBV5-4 combines with J gene TRBJ2-2; D remains unclear. Germline V lookup: CDR1 SGHNT, CDR2 YYREEE (reference sequence). V lost 0 bases and J lost 4, with 13 bases in between. The CDR3 length is 16 residues. CDR3 bases: TGTGCCAGCAGCTTGGTGGAGATTGTCGCCACCGGGGAGCTGTTTTTT. It yields the protein CASSLVEIVATGELFF.

V gene TRBV7-8 combines with J gene TRBJ1-5; weak D call: TRBD1 (6 bases). The CDR3 has 13 residues. Germline V CDR1 and CDR2: SGHVS, FQNEAQ. V was clipped by 8 bases and J by 2 bases, with 10 bases between them. CDR3 amino acids: CASGRGGNQPQHF. CDR3 sequence (DNA): TGTGCCAGCGGCAGGGGTGGCAATCAGCCCCAGCATTTT.

The chain carries TRBV5-1 and TRBJ1-4; 7 bases match TRBD1. Germline V gene lookup returns CDR1 SGHRS and CDR2 YFSETQ. CDR3 length equals 14 residues. The V and J ends lost 4 bases and 6 bases, in that order; junction bases with no gene match: 6. CDR3 in amino acids: CASSVTGTDEKLFF. In DNA form, the CDR3 reads TGCGCCAGCAGCGTTACCGGGACAGATGAAAAACTGTTTTTT.